The present T cell receptor beta chain was sequenced within a study of cytomegalovirus exposure and HLA in healthy donors. In regard to this clone: Other nucleotide sequences in the sample specify the same CDR3.

The PCR made use of 60 Vbeta and 13 Jbeta primers. Data came from immunoSEQ multiplex PCR; TCRdb stores just in-frame clones and leaves some out. The data contain 160,000 or so clones, roughly 83% of them singletons. V shed 3 bases and J shed 0 bases, with 11 bases lying between them. This CDR3 spans 15 amino acids. Germline V gene data show CDR1 as SGHRS and CDR2 as YFSETQ. The sample comprised PBMCs. The chain is built from TRBV5-1 and TRBJ2-3, with D possibly being TRBD2 (6 bases). This TCR was sampled from a woman in her late teens or twenties in good health and CMV-seronegative. The CDR3 bases are TGCGCCAGCAGCTCCAAACTAGCTAGCACAGATACGCAGTATTTT. Translation: CASSSKLASTDTQYF.